These 3 T cell receptor beta chains originate from one sample sequenced in a study of human T cells and chemical hapten exposure. One entry per CDR3 protein, called by TCRdb with MiXCR from the RACE reads. The sample has 200,000 to 300,000 distinct CDR3 sequences, around 9.3% seen once. Described time point: pre-sensitization, week 0. Treatment denoted: therapeutic diphenylcyclopropenone sensitization with weekly scalp DPC. The sequencing used whole blood, collected in connection with sensitization to the hapten diphenylcyclopropenone (DPC). These receptors were collected from a woman in her 40s with alopecia areata. Some clones in this sample may be carry-over from other donors' samples.

Worth noting for this clonotype: A junction boundary mismatches the germline segment, possibly from a read error. The gene calls are TRBV5-6 and TRBJ2-7; D remains unclear. Germline assignment: CDR1 SGHDT and CDR2 YYEEEE. The CDR3 covers 15 residues. Here the CDR3 DNA reads TGTGTCAGCTGCCGTTGGGCGTCCAGTTCCTACGAGCAGTACTTC. It yields the protein CVSCRWASSSYEQYF.

The rearrangement joins TRBV28 to TRBJ2-7; either TRBD1 or TRBD2 may fit D (6 bases each). Germline V CDR1 and CDR2: MDHEN, SYDVKM. This CDR3 comprises 15 residues. The germline V and J ends were trimmed by 5 bases and 2 bases, with 16 bases remaining between them. DNA of the CDR3: TGTGCCAGCAGTCCTCCGGGGGCCGCCACCTACGAGCAGTACTTC. It specifies CASSPPGAATYEQYF.

The rearrangement links TRBV18 to TRBJ2-7, with D tentatively TRBD1 (6 bases). From germline, CDR1 is KGHSH and CDR2 LQKENI. The CDR3 is 15 amino acids. V lost 3 bases to trimming and J lost 3 bases, with 15 bases between them. DNA for the CDR3: TGTGCCAGCTCACCCGCCACAGGGAACTTCTACGAGCAGTACTTC. Its protein is CASSPATGNFYEQYF.